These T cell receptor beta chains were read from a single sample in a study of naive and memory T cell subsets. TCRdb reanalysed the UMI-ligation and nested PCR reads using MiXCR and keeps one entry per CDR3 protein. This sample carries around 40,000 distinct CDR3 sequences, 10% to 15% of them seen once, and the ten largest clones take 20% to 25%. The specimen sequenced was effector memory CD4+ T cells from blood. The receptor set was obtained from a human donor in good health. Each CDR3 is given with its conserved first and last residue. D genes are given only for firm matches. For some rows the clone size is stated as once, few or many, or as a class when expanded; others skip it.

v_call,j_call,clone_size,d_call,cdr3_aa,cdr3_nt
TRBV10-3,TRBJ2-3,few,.,CAILDTTRTDTQYF,TGTGCCATCCTGGACACGACGCGCACAGATACGCAGTATTTT
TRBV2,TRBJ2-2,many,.,CASVELNTGELFF,TGTGCCAGCGTAGAGTTGAACACCGGGGAGCTGTTTTTT
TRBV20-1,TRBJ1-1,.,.,CSASQVSTEAFF,TGCAGTGCTAGTCAAGTGTCCACTGAAGCTTTCTTT
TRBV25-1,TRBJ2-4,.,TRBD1,CASSDAGGLGKNIQYF,TGTGCCAGCAGTGACGCAGGGGGTCTCGGCAAAAACATTCAGTACTTC
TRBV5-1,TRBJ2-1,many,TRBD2,CASSLGAGGPTYNEQFF,TGCGCCAGCAGCTTGGGAGCGGGGGGGCCAACCTACAATGAGCAGTTCTTC
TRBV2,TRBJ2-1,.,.,CGGRDGEQFF,TGTGGGGGGCGGGACGGTGAGCAGTTCTTC
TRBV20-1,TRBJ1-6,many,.,CSASRGARDSPLHF,TGCAGTGCTTCCCGGGGGGCGCGGGATTCACCCCTCCACTTT
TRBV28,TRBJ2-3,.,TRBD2,CASTSGTPDTQYF,TGTGCCAGTACAAGCGGGACGCCCGATACGCAGTATTTT
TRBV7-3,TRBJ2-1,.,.,CASSFSGQTYNEQFF,TGTGCCAGCAGTTTCTCGGGACAAACCTACAATGAGCAGTTCTTC
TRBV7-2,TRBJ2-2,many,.,CASSPGQLTGELFF,TGTGCCAGCAGCCCCGGACAGCTCACCGGGGAGCTGTTTTTT
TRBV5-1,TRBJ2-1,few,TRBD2,CASSGGGSYNEQFF,TGCGCCAGCAGCGGGGGGGGATCTTACAATGAGCAGTTCTTC
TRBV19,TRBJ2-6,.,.,CASTANGANVLTF,TGTGCCAGTACAGCTAACGGGGCCAACGTCCTGACTTTC
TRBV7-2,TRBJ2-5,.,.,CASSLEGAGFRETQYF,TGTGCCAGCAGCTTAGAAGGGGCGGGGTTCCGGGAGACCCAGTACTTC
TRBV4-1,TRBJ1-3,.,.,CASSEISLSGNTIYF,TGCGCCAGCAGTGAAATAAGTCTCTCTGGAAACACCATATATTTT
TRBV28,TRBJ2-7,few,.,CASSLTFGPYYEQYF,TGTGCCAGCAGTCTGACCTTCGGACCGTACTACGAGCAGTACTTC
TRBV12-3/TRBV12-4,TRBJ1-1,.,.,CASSLHGMNTEAFF,TGTGCCAGCAGTTTACACGGGATGAACACTGAAGCTTTCTTT
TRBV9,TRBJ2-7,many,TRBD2,CASSVSMKAGDEQYF,TGTGCCAGCAGCGTAAGTATGAAGGCGGGGGACGAGCAGTACTTC
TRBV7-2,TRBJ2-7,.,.,CASSVGMEQYF,TGTGCCAGCAGCGTAGGGATGGAGCAGTACTTC
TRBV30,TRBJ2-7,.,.,CAWSLRALEQYF,TGTGCCTGGAGCTTAAGGGCCCTAGAGCAGTACTTC
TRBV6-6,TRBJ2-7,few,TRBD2,CASMLAGGYEQYF,TGTGCCAGCATGTTAGCGGGAGGCTACGAGCAGTACTTC
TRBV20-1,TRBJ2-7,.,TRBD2,CSARDPTSVGYERYF,TGCAGTGCTAGAGATCCCACTAGCGTAGGCTACGAGCGGTACTTC
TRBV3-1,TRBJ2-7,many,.,CASSRGGEQYF,TGTGCCAGCAGTAGGGGCGGAGAGCAGTACTTC
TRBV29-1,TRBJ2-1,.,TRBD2,CSVDFTSGSYNEQFF,TGCAGCGTTGACTTTACTAGCGGATCCTACAATGAGCAGTTCTTC
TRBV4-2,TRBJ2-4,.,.,CASSQEGQSGAAKNIQYF,TGTGCCAGCAGCCAAGAAGGACAGTCGGGTGCAGCCAAAAACATTCAGTACTTC
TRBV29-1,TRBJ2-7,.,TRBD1,CSVEDNLGQINEQYF,TGCAGCGTTGAAGATAACCTGGGACAGATCAACGAGCAGTACTTC
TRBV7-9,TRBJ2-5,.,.,CASGGAKTQYF,TGTGCCAGCGGGGGGGCGAAGACCCAGTACTTC
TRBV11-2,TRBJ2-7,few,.,CASGLLTNSYEQYF,TGTGCCAGCGGATTGTTGACCAATTCCTACGAGCAGTACTTC
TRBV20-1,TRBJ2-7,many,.,CSARVLDGYEQYF,TGCAGTGCTAGAGTTCTGGACGGCTACGAGCAGTACTTC
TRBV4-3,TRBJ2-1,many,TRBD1,CASSLDRGKNEQFF,TGCGCCAGCAGCCTGGACAGGGGGAAAAATGAGCAGTTCTTC
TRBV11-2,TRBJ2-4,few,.,CASSFLSAERAKNIQYF,TGTGCCAGCAGCTTCCTCTCGGCGGAGAGGGCCAAAAACATTCAGTACTTC
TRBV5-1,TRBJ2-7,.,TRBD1,CASSWNPGQTYEQYF,TGCGCCAGCAGCTGGAATCCGGGACAGACCTACGAGCAGTACTTC
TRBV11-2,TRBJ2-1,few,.,CASSLPATLRAEQFF,TGTGCCAGCAGCCTCCCCGCTACCCTCCGGGCTGAGCAGTTCTTC
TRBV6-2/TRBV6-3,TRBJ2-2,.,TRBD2,CASRRALLAGVDTGELFF,TGTGCCAGCAGACGAGCGCTACTAGCGGGAGTGGACACCGGGGAGCTGTTTTTT
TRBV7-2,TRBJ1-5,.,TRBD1,CASSPTRDSYLGNQPQHF,TGTGCCAGCAGCCCGACCCGGGACAGTTATTTGGGCAATCAGCCCCAGCATTTT
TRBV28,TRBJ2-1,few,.,CASSLVGGNVYEQFF,TGTGCCAGCAGTTTAGTGGGAGGAAATGTCTATGAGCAGTTCTTC
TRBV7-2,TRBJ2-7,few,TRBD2,CASSSPGLAAYEQYF,TGTGCCAGCAGCTCGCCGGGACTAGCGGCCTACGAGCAGTACTTC
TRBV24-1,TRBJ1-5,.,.,CATSDHSGGNQPQHF,TGTGCCACCAGTGATCATTCAGGTGGCAATCAGCCCCAGCATTTT
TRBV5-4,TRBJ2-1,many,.,CASSPEFGRNEQFF,TGTGCCAGCAGCCCAGAATTCGGACGAAATGAGCAGTTCTTC